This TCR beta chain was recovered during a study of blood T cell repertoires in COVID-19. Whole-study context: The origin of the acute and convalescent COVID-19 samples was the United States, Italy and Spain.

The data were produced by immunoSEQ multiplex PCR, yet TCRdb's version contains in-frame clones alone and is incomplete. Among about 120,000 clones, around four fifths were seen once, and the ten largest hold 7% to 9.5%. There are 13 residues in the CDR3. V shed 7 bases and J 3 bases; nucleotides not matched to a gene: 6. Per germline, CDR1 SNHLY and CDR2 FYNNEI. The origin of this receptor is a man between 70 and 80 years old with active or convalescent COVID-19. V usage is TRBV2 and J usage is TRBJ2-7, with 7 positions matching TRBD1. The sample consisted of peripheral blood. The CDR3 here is CASTKYRGYEQYF. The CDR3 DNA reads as TGTGCCAGCACTAAATACAGGGGCTACGAGCAGTACTTC. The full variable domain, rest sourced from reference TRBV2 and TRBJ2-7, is EPEVTQTPSHQVTQMGQEVILRCVPISNHLYFYWYRQILGQKVEFLVSFYNNEISEKSEIFDDQFSVERPDGSNFTLKIRSTKLEDSAMYFCASTKYRGYEQYFGPGTRLTVT.